Following are 24 T cell receptor beta chains from one sample sequenced in a study of blood T cell repertoires in COVID-19. TCRdb's copy holds only in-frame clones and misses some; the assay was immunoSEQ multiplex PCR. The table lists a few hundred thousand clones, about 80% of them singletons, with less than 20% in the top ten. Sequencing was carried out using peripheral blood. These receptors originate from a person aged 65 to 85 with COVID-19, enrolled during active disease.

The chain carries TRBV5-8 and TRBJ2-5; D gene uncertain. This CDR3 is built from 16 residues. Trimming took 2 bases from V and 7 from J, leaving 21 bases between them. Germline V gene sequence: CDR1 SGHTS, CDR2 YDEGEE. Here the CDR3 reads CASSFDPLMAPGTQYF. CDR3 bases: TGTGCCAGCAGCTTCGATCCCTTGATGGCCCCAGGGACCCAGTACTTC.

The J gene is TRBJ1-5, the V gene TRBV19, with 7 bases fitting TRBD1. Germline V gene sequence: CDR1 LNHDA, CDR2 SQIVND (reference sequence). V trimming: 6 bases; J trimming: 6 bases; junction bases outside the gene matches: 5. The CDR3 is 13 amino acids. The chain's CDR3 is CASRGQRGQPQHF. CDR3 DNA sequence: TGTGCCAGTAGGGGACAGCGAGGTCAGCCCCAGCATTTT.

This chain connects TRBV30 to TRBJ2-7; D gene unclear. The CDR3 runs to 12 residues. Trimming took off 2 bases at V and 7 bases at J, with 12 bases between the two ends. Germline CDR1 reads GTSNPN; CDR2 reads SVGIG (reference sequence). In DNA, the CDR3 is TGTGCCTGGAGTCACGGAATCGGGGAGCAGTACTTC. This gives the protein CAWSHGIGEQYF.

This chain uses TRBV4-3 with TRBJ2-3; 10 nucleotides line up with TRBD1. Looked up from germline, CDR1 is LGHNA and CDR2 is YSLEER. This CDR3 spans 19 amino acids. V lost 0 bases and J lost 3; bases outside the gene matches: 12. The CDR3 spells CASSQDLPTGGDGTDTQYF. The CDR3 region has the DNA TGCGCCAGCAGCCAAGATCTACCGACAGGGGGCGATGGGACAGATACGCAGTATTTT.

In this sample, this clone turned up once. The chain is built from TRBV30 and TRBJ2-6; D gene unclear. The CDR3 runs to 16 residues. V lost 3 bases to trimming and J lost 0 bases, with 12 bases between them. Germline V CDR1 and CDR2: GTSNPN, SVGIG (reference sequence). This CDR3 is CAWSPRGPSGANVLTF. The CDR3 nucleotides are TGTGCCTGGAGCCCTCGTGGGCCCTCTGGGGCCAACGTCCTGACTTTC. Full variable domain (remainder filled in from reference TRBV30 and TRBJ2-6): SQTIHQWPATLVQPVGSPLSLECTVEGTSNPNLYWYRQAAGRGLQLLFYSVGIGQISSEVPQNLSASRPQDRQFILSSKKLLLSDSGFYLCAWSPRGPSGANVLTFGAGSRLTVL.

This sequence joins TRBV5-1 and TRBJ1-1; 8 bases align to TRBD1. Germline V gene data show CDR1 as SGHRS and CDR2 as YFSETQ. Trimming at V came to 0 bases and at J to 4 bases, leaving 2 bases not matched to a gene. The CDR3 is 14 residues long. In DNA form, the CDR3 reads TGCGCCAGCAGCTTGGGGGACAGGCCCACTGAAGCTTTCTTT. It codes for CASSLGDRPTEAFF.

This clone was counted only a few times. Other DNA sequences in this specimen translate into the identical CDR3. This sequence joins TRBV5-1 and TRBJ1-4, with 8 bases matching TRBD1. J lost 5 bases, V lost 0 bases, and 3 bases had no gene match. CDR3 length equals 15 residues. Germline V gene sequence: CDR1 SGHRS, CDR2 YFSETQ. CDR3 bases: TGCGCCAGCAGCTTGGTCGGGACAGGCAATGAAAAACTGTTTTTT. Its translation is CASSLVGTGNEKLFF.

This chain links TRBV14 with TRBJ2-1; 10 nucleotides match TRBD1. Germline CDR1 SGHDN, CDR2 FVKESK. V gave up 1 base and J gave up 7 bases; unmatched junction bases: 10. The CDR3 runs to 17 residues. The CDR3 protein is CASSQAWGTGAQNEQFF. The CDR3 region has the DNA TGTGCCAGCAGCCAAGCTTGGGGGACAGGGGCACAGAATGAGCAGTTCTTC.

This clone occurred once. The chain recombines TRBV4-3 with TRBJ1-2; 7 bases align to TRBD1. The V and J ends lost 1 base and 8 bases, in that order; junction bases with no gene match: 7. Germline V CDR1 and CDR2: LGHNA, YSLEER. The CDR3 has 14 residues. The CDR3 coding sequence is TGCGCCAGCAGCCAAGCCGGGACAGTGAGAGGCTACACCTTC. Residues: CASSQAGTVRGYTF.

A few counts support this clone. This chain links TRBV6-5 with TRBJ1-6; 8 bases fit TRBD1. Germline CDR1 and CDR2: MNHEY and SVGAGI. This CDR3 is 15 amino acids long. Germline trimming cut 7 bases from V and 8 bases from J; bases unmatched to any gene: 10. The CDR3 sequence: CASTHKTGDYSPLHF. Here the CDR3 DNA reads TGTGCCAGCACCCATAAGACAGGGGATTATTCACCCCTCCACTTT.

This clone was found once. The CDR3 reads CASSGFGGYTEAFF. CDR3 nucleotide sequence: TGTGCCAGCAGCGGTTTTGGGGGGTACACTGAAGCTTTCTTT. The V gene is TRBV7-2, the J gene TRBJ1-1, with a tentative D call TRBD1 (5 bases). V lost 5 bases and J 3 bases, leaving 13 bases between the germline ends. Germline values: CDR1 SGHTA, CDR2 FQGNSA. The CDR3 covers 14 residues.

This clone was recorded only once. The rearrangement joins TRBV6-5 to TRBJ2-7, with 7 bases lining up with TRBD2. The CDR3 length is 15 residues. Germline lookup yields CDR1 MNHEY and CDR2 SVGAGI. Trimming took 11 bases from V and 6 from J; bases not matched to a gene: 19. The CDR3, as DNA: TGTGCCGGCCACCGGGGGGACCAGGTGGCCTGCGAGCAGTACTTC. Translating gives CAGHRGDQVACEQYF.

The J gene is TRBJ2-6, the V gene TRBV21-1; TRBD2, the D gene given by the table, was not confirmed from the DNA. TRBV21-1 is a documented pseudogene. This CDR3 region has 17 residues. The CDR3 DNA reads TGTGCCAGCAGCAAAGATTGCGGCAAATCTGGGGCCAACGTCCTGACTTTC. Translated: CASSKDCGKSGANVLTF.

The chain links TRBV7-8 to TRBJ2-3, with D possibly TRBD2 on 5 matching bases. Per the germline V gene, CDR1 is SGHVS and CDR2 is FQNEAQ. Trimming removed 0 bases at V and 2 bases at J, with 15 bases between. The CDR3 is 17 amino acids. The CDR3 DNA is TGTGCCAGCAGCTTAGCGGGAGTTGCGTCCTCCACAGATACGCAGTATTTT. As protein: CASSLAGVASSTDTQYF.

The chain links TRBV6-5 to TRBJ2-7, with TRBD2 as a possible D gene (7 bases). CDR1 and CDR2 from the germline V gene are MNHEY and SVGAGI. Trimming removed 0 bases from V and 4 bases from J, with 13 bases in between. CDR3 size: 15 residues. The CDR3 nucleotides read TGTGCCAGCAGTTACTCGATGGAGGGGGGGTACGAGCAGTACTTC. Translating gives CASSYSMEGGYEQYF.

The V gene is TRBV28, the J gene TRBJ1-1, with D possibly matching TRBD1 (5 bases). Per the germline V gene, CDR1 is MDHEN and CDR2 is SYDVKM. The CDR3 sequence is 14 residues long. V lost 4 bases and J 0 bases, leaving 9 bases between the germline ends. CDR3 sequence (DNA): TGTGCCAGCAGTTCAGGGCAGATGAACACTGAAGCTTTCTTT. Its protein product is CASSSGQMNTEAFF.

The rearrangement uses TRBV6-4 and TRBJ2-7; 8 nucleotides match TRBD2. Per the germline V gene, CDR1 is MRHNA and CDR2 is SNTAGT. The CDR3 totals 17 residues. With V trimmed by 3 bases and J by 1 base, 11 bases remained unmatched. The CDR3 DNA reads as TGTGCCAGCAGTGATGACCAGCGGGAGAGGGTTTCCTACGAGCAGTACTTC. Translated: CASSDDQRERVSYEQYF.

V gene TRBV6-2 or TRBV6-3 combines with J gene TRBJ1-5; no firm D call. Germline-derived CDR1 and CDR2 are MNHEY and SVGEGT. This CDR3 is built from 16 residues. Trimming took 3 bases from V and 4 from J, leaving 16 bases between them. The CDR3 DNA is TGTGCCAGCAGTTATGGGTCCGGAGACGGGAATCAGCCCCAGCATTTT. As protein: CASSYGSGDGNQPQHF.

This chain links TRBV28 with TRBJ2-7, with 7 bases that match TRBD2. The CDR3 extends over 13 amino acids. V lost 10 bases, J lost 0 bases, and 6 bases stayed unmatched. Germline V gene sequence: CDR1 MDHEN, CDR2 SYDVKM. CDR3 loop: CATWAGVSYEQYF. DNA for the CDR3: TGTGCCACTTGGGCGGGGGTCTCCTACGAGCAGTACTTC.

J is TRBJ2-7 and V is TRBV6-1; a possible D gene is TRBD1 (5 bases). With 0 bases removed from V and 2 bases from J, the gap between germline ends came to 14 bases. The germline gives CDR1 MNHNS, CDR2 SASEGT. The CDR3 sequence is 16 residues long. This CDR3 reads CASSEALAGITYEQYF. The CDR3 DNA follows: TGTGCCAGCAGTGAAGCTCTCGCAGGGATCACCTACGAGCAGTACTTC.

The genes are TRBV28 and TRBJ2-1, with D possibly TRBD2 on 5 matching bases. Trimming cost V 3 bases and J 5 bases, with 8 bases left between them. Germline lookup yields CDR1 MDHEN and CDR2 SYDVKM. The CDR3 is 13 amino acids. CDR3: CASSFWRNNEQFF. The CDR3 DNA is TGTGCCAGCAGTTTTTGGAGGAACAATGAGCAGTTCTTC. The full variable domain, completed using reference TRBV28 and TRBJ2-1, is DVKVTQSSRYLVKRTGEKVFLECVQDMDHENMFWYRQDPGLGLRLIYFSYDVKMKEKGDIPEGYSVSREKKERFSLILESASTNQTSMYLCASSFWRNNEQFFGPGTRLTVL.

This sequence joins TRBV7-8 and TRBJ1-5; a weak D match, TRBD1 (5 bases). The CDR3 extends over 15 amino acids. Germline V gene lookup returns CDR1 SGHVS and CDR2 FQNEAQ. The germline V and J ends were trimmed by 1 base and 1 base, with 8 bases remaining between them. CDR3 amino acids: CASSLGTSSNQPQHF. CDR3 DNA sequence: TGTGCCAGCAGCTTAGGGACAAGCAGCAATCAGCCCCAGCATTTT.

The count of this clone is one. A much larger clonotype is one base distant, so this may be a read error. This chain joins TRBV5-8 and TRBJ1-6; D remains unclear. CDR1 and CDR2 (germline): SGHTS, YDEGEE. Deletions cut 2 bases from V and 0 bases from J, with 6 bases between. CDR3 size: 15 residues. This chain's CDR3 is CASSFGSSYNSPLHF. The CDR3 DNA sequence: TGTGCCAGCAGCTTCGGTAGCTCCTATAATTCACCCCTCCACTTT.

The chain combines TRBV11-2 with TRBJ2-2; D is ambiguous. V was trimmed by 6 bases and J by 8 bases, leaving 10 bases between them. The CDR3 contains 12 residues. Germline loops: CDR1 SGHAT, CDR2 FQNNGV. The CDR3 DNA sequence: TGTGCCAGCAGGGGCCTTCGGGGGGAGCTGTTTTTT. Its translation is CASRGLRGELFF.